This entry is about one T cell receptor beta chain. Its antigen is undetermined. Each TCR cDNA library carried sample-specific barcodes on both ends. TCRdb re-analysed the 5' RACE reads in MiXCR, keeping a single row per CDR3 protein. The sample contains 350,000 to 450,000 distinct CDR3 sequences, roughly 27% of which appear only once. These data are taken from a study of identical twins' blood T cells. Study-level points and caveats: Twins shared more top CDR3 clonotypes than unrelated donors did. V gene usage reportedly matched far better within twin pairs than unrelated donors.

All three twin pairs grew up together with likely shared infections and vaccines. The source of this sequence is a woman aged 18-50 years in good health. The sequencing sample was made of PBMCs.

Here the CDR3 DNA reads TGCAGTGCTCACCTCGACAGGGACGGAAAACTGTTTTTT. This gives the protein CSAHLDRDGKLFF. The V and J genes are TRBV20-1 and TRBJ1-4; 7 bases line up with TRBD1. With V trimmed by 5 bases and J by 10 bases, 10 bases remained unmatched. CDR1 and CDR2 from the germline V gene are DFQATT and SNEGSKA (reference sequence). The CDR3 is 13 residues long.